The 23 T cell receptor beta chains below come from one sample, sequenced in a study of cytomegalovirus exposure and HLA in healthy donors. With 60 Vbeta and 13 Jbeta primers, the PCR was carried out. Some clones are missing from TCRdb's copy, which holds only in-frame ones; the method was immunoSEQ multiplex PCR. The sample yields under 200,000 clones, 60% to 85% seen once. Material: PBMCs. These receptor sequences come from a man in his forties in good health and CMV-seronegative.

This chain joins TRBV4-3 and TRBJ2-1, with D maybe TRBD1 (5 bases). Trimming removed 4 bases at V and 9 bases at J, with 19 bases between. This CDR3 is built from 15 residues. CDR1 LGHNA and CDR2 YSLEER come from the germline V gene. CDR3 in DNA: TGCGCCAGCAGCCGCGACAGTAGGACGTTTAGTGAGCAGTTCTTC. It is translated as CASSRDSRTFSEQFF.

The V and J genes are TRBV10-3 and TRBJ1-1; no clear D gene. The germline V gene encodes CDR1 ENHRY and CDR2 SYGVKD. Deletions cut 9 bases from V and 1 base from J, with 12 bases between. The CDR3 loop spans 13 amino acids. The CDR3 sequence is CAIQLEGNTEAFF. The CDR3 DNA follows: TGTGCCATACAGCTCGAAGGGAACACTGAAGCTTTCTTT.

This chain links TRBV5-1 with TRBJ2-6, with TRBD1 matching over 10 bases. Germline trimming cut 0 bases from V and 4 bases from J; bases unmatched to any gene: 7. The CDR3 spans 18 residues. Per the germline V gene, CDR1 is SGHRS and CDR2 is YFSETQ. The CDR3 sequence is CASSLAYRQGAGANVLTF. The CDR3 DNA sequence: TGCGCCAGCAGCTTGGCCTATCGACAGGGGGCCGGGGCCAACGTCCTGACTTTC.

The chain links TRBV7-2 to TRBJ2-1; 7 bases fit TRBD2. J was trimmed by 0 bases and V by 5 bases; bases with no gene match: 7. Germline V lookup: CDR1 SGHTA, CDR2 FQGNSA. The CDR3 has 16 residues. CDR3 in amino acids: CASSPPGGGSYNEQFF. Written as DNA, the CDR3 is TGTGCCAGCAGCCCACCGGGGGGTGGCTCCTACAATGAGCAGTTCTTC.

The chain couples TRBV6-5 to TRBJ2-5; D may be TRBD2 (5 bases). The CDR3 has 12 amino acids. The V end was cut by 0 bases, the J end by 10 bases, with 9 bases between. The V gene's germline CDR1 is MNHEY and CDR2 SVGAGI. The chain's CDR3 is CASSYSAGDQYF. CDR3 DNA: TGTGCCAGCAGTTACTCGGCCGGGGACCAGTACTTC.

The V and J genes are TRBV4-3 and TRBJ2-7; 7 bases fit TRBD1. Germline V gives CDR1 LGHNA, CDR2 YSLEER. Trimming at V came to 2 bases and at J to 4 bases, leaving 2 bases not matched to a gene. The CDR3 has 13 amino acids. The CDR3 protein is CASSQQQGYEQYF. CDR3 in DNA: TGCGCCAGCAGCCAACAACAGGGGTACGAGCAGTACTTC.

This clone was observed a few times. J is TRBJ2-7 and V is TRBV30; D is undetermined. The germline V and J ends were trimmed by 0 bases and 2 bases, with 26 bases remaining between them. The CDR3 runs 19 residues. CDR1 is GTSNPN, CDR2 SVGIG, per germline (reference sequence). The CDR3 loop is CAWSVWRPGTIPPPYEQYF. In nucleotides, the CDR3 is TGTGCCTGGAGTGTATGGCGTCCAGGTACCATCCCTCCCCCCTACGAGCAGTACTTC.

This clone has a handful of counts. The V and J genes are TRBV15 and TRBJ2-1, with TRBD1 matching 7 bases. The CDR3 extends over 15 amino acids. Germline CDR1 is LNHNV and CDR2 is YYDKDF (reference sequence). V gave up 5 bases and J gave up 3 bases; unmatched junction bases: 7. The CDR3 spells CATSPRDRRYNEQFF. The CDR3 DNA reads as TGTGCCACCAGCCCCCGGGACAGACGCTACAATGAGCAGTTCTTC.

This clone showed up just a few times. This sequence joins TRBV6-1 and TRBJ1-2, with D perhaps TRBD1 (6 bases). The CDR3 has 15 amino acids. The V gene lost 4 bases and the J gene lost 0 bases, with 12 bases spanning the gap. Germline CDR1 and CDR2: MNHNS and SASEGT. The CDR3 is CASSGPDSANYGYTF. CDR3 coding DNA: TGTGCCAGCAGTGGTCCGGACAGCGCTAACTATGGCTACACCTTC.

On this clone itself: The junction shows a germline mismatch at one end, possibly a read error. This chain links TRBV2 with TRBJ2-7, with TRBD1 identical over 12 bases. CDR1 SNHLY and CDR2 FYNNEI come from the germline V gene. The CDR3 loop spans 16 amino acids. The CDR3: CASSEGQGALRDEQHF. CDR3 in DNA: TGTGCCAGCAGTGAGGGACAGGGGGCACTACGGGACGAGCAGCACTTC. The whole variable domain, filled in from reference TRBV2 and TRBJ2-7, reads EPEVTQTPSHQVTQMGQEVILRCVPISNHLYFYWYRQILGQKVEFLVSFYNNEISEKSEIFDDQFSVERPDGSNFTLKIRSTKLEDSAMYFCASSEGQGALRDEQHFGPGTRLTVT.

The chain uses TRBV7-2 and TRBJ2-5, with D perhaps matching TRBD1 (6 bases). The closer fit of TRBJ2-7 to the DNA end suggests the J call may be wrong. Per germline, CDR1 SGHTA and CDR2 FQGNSA. The CDR3 runs 13 residues. This CDR3 reads CASSRDKPYEQYF. CDR3 bases: TGTGCCAGCAGCCGGGACAAGCCCTACGAGCAGTACTTC.

J is TRBJ2-7 and V is TRBV15, with 11 nucleotides matching TRBD2. Trimming took 2 bases from V and 3 from J; bases not matched to a gene: 6. Germline CDR1 is LNHNV and CDR2 is YYDKDF (reference sequence). CDR3 length: 16 amino acids. The CDR3 sequence is CATSRPGLAASYEQYF. As DNA, the CDR3 is TGTGCCACCAGCAGACCGGGACTAGCGGCTAGCTACGAGCAGTACTTC.

This chain connects TRBV5-8 to TRBJ2-3; D is unclear. The V gene's germline CDR1 is SGHTS and CDR2 YDEGEE. The V gene lost 3 bases and the J gene lost 0 bases, with 5 bases spanning the gap. CDR3 size: 13 residues. The CDR3 loop is CASSSHSTDTQYF. The CDR3, as DNA: TGTGCCAGCAGCTCCCATAGCACAGATACGCAGTATTTT.

The rearrangement uses TRBV7-6 and TRBJ2-7, with 7 nucleotides matching TRBD2. With V trimmed by 2 bases and J by 0 bases, 4 bases remained unmatched. This CDR3 has 15 residues. Germline values: CDR1 SGHVS, CDR2 FNYEAQ. CDR3 in amino acids: CASSLIAGSSYEQYF. The DNA for the CDR3 is TGTGCCAGCAGCTTAATAGCGGGTAGCTCCTACGAGCAGTACTTC.

V usage is TRBV19 and J usage is TRBJ1-1, with D maybe TRBD1 (6 bases). V was cut by 3 bases and J by 0 bases, with 11 bases left in between. Germline CDR1 is LNHDA and CDR2 is SQIVND (reference sequence). The CDR3 runs 15 residues. The CDR3 region is CASSISGVMNTEAFF. For the CDR3, the DNA is TGTGCCAGTAGTATCTCAGGGGTCATGAACACTGAAGCTTTCTTT.

The CDR3 spells CAWTHRGPSGYYEQYF. In DNA form, the CDR3 reads TGTGCCTGGACCCACAGGGGGCCTAGCGGGTATTACGAGCAGTACTTC. J is TRBJ2-7 and V is TRBV30, with D perhaps TRBD1 (9 bases). This CDR3 spans 16 amino acids. V lost 4 bases and J lost 4, with 23 bases in between. CDR1 and CDR2 (germline): GTSNPN, SVGIG (reference sequence). Supplemented by reference TRBV30 and TRBJ2-7, the full variable domain reads SQTIHQWPATLVQPVGSPLSLECTVEGTSNPNLYWYRQAAGRGLQLLFYSVGIGQISSEVPQNLSASRPQDRQFILSSKKLLLSDSGFYLCAWTHRGPSGYYEQYFGPGTRLTVT.

The chain is built from TRBV27 and TRBJ2-7, with TRBD1 matching over 7 bases. The CDR3 contains 15 residues. Unmatched junction bases numbered 11, after V lost 5 bases and J lost 4 bases. The germline V gene encodes CDR1 MNHEY and CDR2 SMNVEV (reference sequence). The CDR3 nucleotides read TGTGCCAGCAGTGAAGAAGACAGGGCTCGGTACGAGCAGTACTTC. It codes for CASSEEDRARYEQYF.

V gene TRBV6-5 combines with J gene TRBJ1-5; D might be TRBD1 (6 bases). V was trimmed by 3 bases and J by 7 bases, leaving 13 bases between them. Germline-derived CDR1 and CDR2 are MNHEY and SVGAGI. This CDR3 spans 14 amino acids. CDR3: CASSYKQGGQPQHF. The CDR3 coding sequence is TGTGCCAGCAGTTATAAACAGGGCGGCCAGCCCCAGCATTTT.

CDR3 in amino acids: CSVEVRGHYEQYF. The DNA of the CDR3 is TGCAGCGTTGAAGTTAGGGGCCACTACGAGCAGTACTTC. The rearrangement uses TRBV29-1 and TRBJ2-7, with TRBD1 as a possible D gene (5 bases). Germline CDR1 is SQVTM and CDR2 is ANQGSEA. CDR3 size: 13 residues. Trimming took 1 base from V and 3 from J, leaving 10 bases between them.

The V gene is TRBV5-6, the J gene TRBJ1-2, with 8 bases fitting TRBD1. Trimming cost V 3 bases and J 4 bases; bases outside gene matches: 8. CDR1 and CDR2 (germline): SGHDT, YYEEEE. CDR3 length: 15 residues. The CDR3 DNA is TGTGCCAGCAGCTCCGGGACAGGTATGGGCTATGGCTACACCTTC. As protein: CASSSGTGMGYGYTF.

This clone was seen only a few times. The chain is built from TRBV28 and TRBJ2-7; D is possibly TRBD2 (6 bases). This CDR3 has 14 amino acids. V lost 3 bases to trimming and J lost 4 bases, with 13 bases between them. Germline lookup yields CDR1 MDHEN and CDR2 SYDVKM. CDR3 nucleotide sequence: TGTGCCAGCAGTTTGTCCCTTAGCGGTTACGAGCAGTACTTC. Translated: CASSLSLSGYEQYF.

This rearrangement joins TRBV5-8 to TRBJ2-7; D not certain. Trimming took off 2 bases at V and 6 bases at J, with 18 bases between the two ends. There are 15 residues in the CDR3. The germline V gene encodes CDR1 SGHTS and CDR2 YDEGEE. CDR3 residues: CASSLANRVTSEQYF. CDR3 nucleotides: TGTGCCAGCAGCTTAGCCAACCGCGTAACGAGCGAGCAGTACTTC.

The chain couples TRBV7-6 to TRBJ1-1; D is uncertain. V shed 4 bases and J shed 1 base, with 7 bases lying between them. In germline, CDR1 is SGHVS, CDR2 FNYEAQ. The CDR3 length is 13 residues. CDR3 DNA: TGTGCCAGCAGCTCCGAGCCGAACACTGAAGCTTTCTTT. This codes for CASSSEPNTEAFF.